What follows are 14 T cell receptor beta chains derived from one specimen sequenced in a study of cytomegalovirus exposure and HLA in healthy donors. The PCR had 60 Vbeta and 13 Jbeta primers. The table came from immunoSEQ multiplex PCR; TCRdb's copy has only in-frame clones and leaves some out. The table includes some 100,000 clones, about 80% detected once. The sample was PBMCs. Receptor source: a female donor in good health and CMV-seronegative.

This chain links TRBV7-2 with TRBJ1-5; 9 bases fit TRBD1. CDR3 size: 15 residues. Trimming removed 2 bases from V and 7 bases from J; junction bases left unmatched: 6. The V gene's germline CDR1 is SGHTA and CDR2 FQGNSA. DNA for the CDR3: TGTGCCAGCAGCTTACACAGGGGGCGAGAACAGCCCCAGCATTTT. Translating gives CASSLHRGREQPQHF.

The chain recombines TRBV2 with TRBJ2-7; the match to TRBD1 covers 10 bases. Trimming cost V 6 bases and J 3 bases; bases outside gene matches: 11. The CDR3 covers 16 residues. Germline CDR1 is SNHLY and CDR2 is FYNNEI. CDR3 DNA: TGTGCCAGCAGCCCCCCCGGGACAGGGGTTATCTACGAGCAGTACTTC. Its protein product is CASSPPGTGVIYEQYF.

The rearrangement links TRBV2 to TRBJ2-3, with D possibly matching TRBD2 (6 bases). The CDR3 loop spans 14 amino acids. The V gene lost 3 bases and the J gene lost 10 bases, with 17 bases spanning the gap. CDR1 is SNHLY and CDR2 is FYNNEI in the germline V gene. The CDR3 reads CASSEVRGPGAQYF. The CDR3 nucleotides read TGTGCCAGCAGTGAGGTACGGGGCCCGGGGGCGCAGTATTTT. The full variable domain, rest sourced from reference TRBV2 and TRBJ2-3, is EPEVTQTPSHQVTQMGQEVILRCVPISNHLYFYWYRQILGQKVEFLVSFYNNEISEKSEIFDDQFSVERPDGSNFTLKIRSTKLEDSAMYFCASSEVRGPGAQYFGPGTRLTVL.

The chain joins TRBV10-2 to TRBJ2-1; 11 bases line up with TRBD2. The CDR3 spans 13 residues. Trimming cost V 8 bases and J 5 bases; bases outside gene matches: 2. The germline V gene encodes CDR1 WSHSY and CDR2 SAAADI. The CDR3 spells CASRLAGNNEQFF. CDR3 DNA: TGCGCCAGCCGACTAGCGGGGAACAATGAGCAGTTCTTC.

The rearrangement uses TRBV2 and TRBJ1-1, with D possibly matching TRBD1 (6 bases). The germline V gene has CDR1 SNHLY and CDR2 FYNNEI. The CDR3 spans 14 residues. Trimming removed 5 bases at V and 6 bases at J, with 16 bases between. CDR3 in amino acids: CASSILGGNSEAFF. In DNA form, the CDR3 reads TGTGCCAGCAGTATTCTAGGGGGAAACTCTGAAGCTTTCTTT.

This rearrangement joins TRBV6-6 to TRBJ2-7; a possible D gene is TRBD2 (6 bases). Germline V gene sequence: CDR1 MNHNY, CDR2 SVGAGI (reference sequence). With 6 bases removed from V and 2 bases from J, the gap between germline ends came to 17 bases. The CDR3 loop spans 15 amino acids. CDR3 loop: CASSDPPGEAYEQYF. The DNA of the CDR3 is TGTGCCAGCAGCGACCCCCCGGGGGAGGCCTACGAGCAGTACTTC.

J is TRBJ1-5 and V is TRBV5-6; 7 bases map to TRBD1. This CDR3 region has 14 residues. The V gene's germline CDR1 is SGHDT and CDR2 YYEEEE. Germline trimming cut 6 bases from V and 0 bases from J; bases unmatched to any gene: 3. The CDR3 DNA sequence: TGTGCCAGCACCCAGGGGGGTAGCAATCAGCCCCAGCATTTT. Its protein product is CASTQGGSNQPQHF.

The chain joins TRBV2 to TRBJ2-3, with 7 bases fitting TRBD1. Trimming at V came to 7 bases and at J to 1 base, leaving 11 bases not matched to a gene. Germline loops: CDR1 SNHLY, CDR2 FYNNEI. This CDR3 has 16 residues. The CDR3 is CASTLDQGTGTDTQYF. The CDR3, as DNA: TGTGCCAGCACCCTTGACCAGGGGACAGGCACAGATACGCAGTATTTT.

This clone was seen only a few times. The J gene is TRBJ1-4, the V gene TRBV6-1; the D is unclear. The V gene lost 8 bases and the J gene lost 4 bases, with 11 bases spanning the gap. The CDR3 is 13 residues long. Germline values: CDR1 MNHNS, CDR2 SASEGT. The CDR3 region has the DNA TGTGCCAGCGAAGCCGGACTTAATGAAAAACTGTTTTTT. This gives the protein CASEAGLNEKLFF.

The V gene is TRBV9, the J gene TRBJ2-2; TRBD1 might be the D (5 bases). CDR3 size: 14 residues. Germline loops: CDR1 SGDLS, CDR2 YYNGEE. V was trimmed by 1 base and J by 7 bases, leaving 11 bases between them. The CDR3 here is CASSVRTFGGELFF. The DNA of the CDR3 is TGTGCCAGCAGCGTACGGACATTCGGCGGGGAGCTGTTTTTT.

This clone was seen only a few times. This chain connects TRBV5-1 to TRBJ1-5, with 7 positions matching TRBD1. Looked up from germline, CDR1 is SGHRS and CDR2 is YFSETQ. This CDR3 comprises 13 residues. Trimming removed 2 bases from V and 5 bases from J; junction bases left unmatched: 1. The DNA of the CDR3 is TGCGCCAGCAGCTTAGGGGGCGATCAGCCCCAGCATTTT. Translating gives CASSLGGDQPQHF.

The chain joins TRBV9 to TRBJ2-2; 7 bases map to TRBD2. Germline lookup yields CDR1 SGDLS and CDR2 YYNGEE. Germline trimming cut 4 bases from V and 6 bases from J; bases unmatched to any gene: 9. This CDR3 has 15 residues. CDR3 nucleotides: TGTGCCAGCAGCCCGCGGACTAGTTCAGCCGGGGAGCTGTTTTTT. This translates into CASSPRTSSAGELFF.

The gene calls are TRBV2 and TRBJ1-1, with D perhaps matching TRBD1 (6 bases). Germline V gene sequence: CDR1 SNHLY, CDR2 FYNNEI. Trimming stripped 6 bases from V and 1 base from J, with 18 bases between. The CDR3 is 16 residues long. DNA for the CDR3: TGTGCCAGCAGCACCAGCATTGGACAGAAGAACACTGAAGCTTTCTTT. As protein: CASSTSIGQKNTEAFF. The whole variable domain, remainder taken from reference TRBV2 and TRBJ1-1, is EPEVTQTPSHQVTQMGQEVILRCVPISNHLYFYWYRQILGQKVEFLVSFYNNEISEKSEIFDDQFSVERPDGSNFTLKIRSTKLEDSAMYFCASSTSIGQKNTEAFFGQGTRLTVV.

The chain combines TRBV27 with TRBJ2-7, with D tentatively TRBD2 (6 bases). Between the trimmed V and J ends, which lost 9 bases and 0 bases, there was a span of 24 bases. Germline CDR1 reads MNHEY; CDR2 reads SMNVEV (reference sequence). CDR3 length: 17 residues. The CDR3 here is CASSSGDSGGSSYEQYF. The CDR3 coding sequence is TGTGCCAGTTCCTCTGGCGACAGCGGAGGGAGCTCCTACGAGCAGTACTTC.